Listed below are T cell receptor beta chains from one sample, sequenced in a study of cytomegalovirus exposure and HLA in healthy donors. Here immunoSEQ multiplex PCR was the method, and the copy in TCRdb shows in-frame clones only, minus some. The repertoire has about 150,000 clones, about four fifths of them found once; the top ten carry 6.3%. Specimen: PBMCs. These receptors came from a man in his fifties or sixties in good health and CMV-seropositive. Both conserved end residues are part of each CDR3. A D gene is named only where the DNA matches it firmly. Size values are once, few and many counts, or a class for expanded clones, and some rows have none.

cdr3_nt cdr3_aa d_call clone_size j_call v_call
TGTGCCAGCAGTTCGCCCCCGACAGGGCTCCAGCCCCAGCATTTT CASSSPPTGLQPQHF TRBD1 NA TRBJ1-5 TRBV28
TGTGCCAGCAGCGTCGCTAGCGGGACCTACAATGAGCAGTTCTTC CASSVASGTYNEQFF TRBD2 NA TRBJ2-1 TRBV9
TGTGCCAGCAGCTTATCGCGGACTAGCGGTAGGGTTGAGCAGTTCTTC CASSLSRTSGRVEQFF TRBD2 few TRBJ2-1 TRBV7-8
TGTGCCAGCAGTTACTCGCCGACGGGAGTGACCCAGTACTTC CASSYSPTGVTQYF NA once TRBJ2-5 TRBV6-6
TGTGCCAGCAGCCAGGGACAGGGAATCTACAATGAGCAGTTCTTC CASSQGQGIYNEQFF TRBD1 NA TRBJ2-1 TRBV7-8
TGTGCCAGCAGTGGCGTACCGGGGGACTCCTATGGCTACACCTTC CASSGVPGDSYGYTF NA NA TRBJ1-2 TRBV2
TGCGCCAGCAGGGATGGACAGGGGAAAGAGACCCAGTACTTC CASRDGQGKETQYF TRBD1 NA TRBJ2-5 TRBV10-1
TGTGCCAGCAGCTTAGTCCAGGGGGCGTATGAGCAGTTCTTC CASSLVQGAYEQFF TRBD1 NA TRBJ2-1 TRBV7-8
TGCGCCAGCAGCTCTGGGACAGGGGTTTACGAGCAGTACTTC CASSSGTGVYEQYF TRBD1 once TRBJ2-7 TRBV5-1
TGTGCCATCACCCGGGACTCTGGACCGACCAGCTACGAGCAGTACTTC CAITRDSGPTSYEQYF NA NA TRBJ2-7 TRBV10-3
TGTGCCAGCAGTTTGAATGGTGCGGGGGTGACTGAAAAACTGTTTTTT CASSLNGAGVTEKLFF NA NA TRBJ1-4 TRBV28
TGTGCCAGCAGTCAGCTAGCGGTACCGTTTACCTACGAGCAGTACTTC CASSQLAVPFTYEQYF TRBD2 few TRBJ2-7 TRBV28
TGTGCCAGCCGACCACCTCTACAGGGCCCCCCAGATACGCAGTATTTT CASRPPLQGPPDTQYF NA NA TRBJ2-3 TRBV28
TGCGCCAGCAGCCCCGAGCGGGATGGGGAGGCCCAGTACTTC CASSPERDGEAQYF TRBD2 NA TRBJ2-5 TRBV4-1
TGTGCCAGTCGGGGAGTAAATCAGCCCCAGCATTTT CASRGVNQPQHF NA once TRBJ1-5 TRBV2
TGTGCCAGCTCACCAAGGACAGGGAGAATCACTGAAGCTTTCTTT CASSPRTGRITEAFF TRBD1 NA TRBJ1-1 TRBV18
TGCGCCAGCAGCTTGGACGGACAGGGTAGCTCCTACAATGAGCAGTTCTTC CASSLDGQGSSYNEQFF TRBD1 NA TRBJ2-1 TRBV5-1
TGTGCCAGCAGTGCACAGGGGATGAATGAGCAGTTCTTC CASSAQGMNEQFF TRBD1 NA TRBJ2-1 TRBV25-1
TGTGCCAGCAGTTTATCACGGCGACAATCTGAAGCTTTCTTT CASSLSRRQSEAFF NA NA TRBJ1-1 TRBV28
TGTGCCATCAGTGATCACCGGGAAACCGGGGAGCTGTTTTTT CAISDHRETGELFF NA NA TRBJ2-2 TRBV10-3
TGCGCCAGCAGCTTGGAATTGGGACTAGCGGGAGGTAAAGTGCGGGCGGATACGCAGTATTTT CASSLELGLAGGKVRADTQYF TRBD2 NA TRBJ2-3 TRBV5-1
TGTGCCAGCAGCTTAGGACCGGGACAGGGAAACATTCAGTACTTC CASSLGPGQGNIQYF TRBD1 once TRBJ2-4 TRBV11-3
TGTGCCAGCAGCGTAGTCGATCTCCAGGATACGCAGTATTTT CASSVVDLQDTQYF NA NA TRBJ2-3 TRBV9
TGTGCCAGCAGTTTATGGTCAGGGGAAGAGACCCAGTACTTC CASSLWSGEETQYF NA NA TRBJ2-5 TRBV27
TGCGCCAGCAGCTTGGTGCTAGCGGTTTCCTACAATGAGCAGTTCTTC CASSLVLAVSYNEQFF TRBD2 NA TRBJ2-1 TRBV5-1
TGTGCCAGCAGCGTCCCAACTAGCGGGAGGGCCACCTACGAGCAGTACTTC CASSVPTSGRATYEQYF TRBD2 NA TRBJ2-7 TRBV7-8
TGTGCCAGCAGAACAGCCCTCTCCTACGAGCAGTACTTC CASRTALSYEQYF NA NA TRBJ2-7 TRBV7-9
TGTGCCAGCAGCTTAGTATTACTAGCGGGAGTATCAACCTACGAGCAGTACTTC CASSLVLLAGVSTYEQYF TRBD2 NA TRBJ2-7 TRBV7-3
TGCAGCGTTGAAGACCTCCGGGACAGGCGGACCCAGTACTTC CSVEDLRDRRTQYF TRBD1 NA TRBJ2-5 TRBV29-1
TGTGCCAGCAGTTACCGACGGGGACAGGGGCTGGAGACCCAGTACTTC CASSYRRGQGLETQYF TRBD1 NA TRBJ2-5 TRBV6-6
TGTGCCATCAGACCAGACACCCAACCGGTTGGAGCTTTCTTT CAIRPDTQPVGAFF NA NA TRBJ1-1 TRBV10-3
TGCGCCAGCAGCGGCCGACTAGCGGGAGTCACCGGGGAGCTGTTTTTT CASSGRLAGVTGELFF TRBD2 few TRBJ2-2 TRBV4-1
TGTGCCAGCAATCAGGGGTCGGAAGAAAAACTGTTTTTT CASNQGSEEKLFF NA NA TRBJ1-4 TRBV28
TGTGCCAGCAGCTTGTTTTGGACAGGGGGCGCCTCTAACTATGGCTACACCTTC CASSLFWTGGASNYGYTF TRBD1 NA TRBJ1-2 TRBV5-6
TGTGCCAGCAGCTTTGGGCCCATACAGGGAATAAACACTGAAGCTTTCTTT CASSFGPIQGINTEAFF NA NA TRBJ1-1 TRBV5-4
TGTGCCAGCAGCTCCCCGGGGGTAGCGGGAGGGACCACCGGGGAGCTGTTTTTT CASSSPGVAGGTTGELFF TRBD2 once TRBJ2-2 TRBV5-4
TGTGCCAGCAGCTTGTCTTTGGCGGGAGCCCAAGAGACCCAGTACTTC CASSLSLAGAQETQYF TRBD2 NA TRBJ2-5 TRBV5-4
TGTGCCAGCAGCCAGACAGCGGGTCGGGAGACCCAGTACTTC CASSQTAGRETQYF NA few TRBJ2-5 TRBV5-6
TGTGCCAGCAGCTTAGCGTCAGCGGCCGCCTACGAGCAGTACTTC CASSLASAAAYEQYF NA once TRBJ2-7 TRBV7-2
TGTGCCAGCAGCTCGACGATCGGGGCGGGGGGCACAGATACGCAGTATTTT CASSSTIGAGGTDTQYF TRBD2 once TRBJ2-3 TRBV5-4